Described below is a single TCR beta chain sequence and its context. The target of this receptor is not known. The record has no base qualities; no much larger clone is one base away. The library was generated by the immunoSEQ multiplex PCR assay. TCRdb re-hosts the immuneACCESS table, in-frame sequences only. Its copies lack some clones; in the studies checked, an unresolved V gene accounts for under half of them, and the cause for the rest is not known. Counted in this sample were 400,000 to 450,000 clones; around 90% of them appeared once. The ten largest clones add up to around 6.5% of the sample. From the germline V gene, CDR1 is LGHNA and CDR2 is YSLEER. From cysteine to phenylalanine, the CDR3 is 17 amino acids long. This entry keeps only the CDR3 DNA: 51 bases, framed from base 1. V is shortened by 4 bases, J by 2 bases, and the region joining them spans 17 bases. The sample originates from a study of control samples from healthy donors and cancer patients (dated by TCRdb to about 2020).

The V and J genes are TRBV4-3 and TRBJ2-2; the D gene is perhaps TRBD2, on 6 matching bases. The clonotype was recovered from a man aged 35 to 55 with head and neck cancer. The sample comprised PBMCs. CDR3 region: CASSRREASANTGELFF. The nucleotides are TGCGCCAGCAGCCGACGAGAGGCTAGCGCAAACACCGGGGAGCTGTTTTTT.